Shown below are 8 T cell receptor beta chains from a single sample sequenced in a study of blood T cell repertoires in COVID-19. TCRdb's table, derived via immunoSEQ multiplex PCR, lists solely in-frame clones and lacks some. The sample has some 150,000 clones, about 91% seen once. The sequencing input was PBMCs or T cells enriched from blood (not recorded which). These receptors were taken from a young woman who had recovered from COVID-19.

This chain links TRBV7-2 with TRBJ2-7; D unresolved. The CDR3 covers 13 residues. The germline V gene has CDR1 SGHTA and CDR2 FQGNSA. V lost 6 bases, J lost 6 bases, and 15 bases lay in between. The CDR3 spells CASSHTDKSEQYF. In DNA form, the CDR3 reads TGTGCCAGCAGTCACACTGACAAGTCCGAGCAGTACTTC.

CDR3 loop: CSASAGSNSPLHF. The DNA of the CDR3 is TGCAGTGCTAGTGCTGGGAGTAATTCACCCCTCCACTTT. The rearrangement joins TRBV20-1 to TRBJ1-6; no reliable D call. This CDR3 has 13 amino acids. Germline assignment: CDR1 DFQATT and CDR2 SNEGSKA (reference sequence). Trimming cost V 3 bases and J 6 bases, with 9 bases left between them.

The chain links TRBV4-3 to TRBJ2-7; TRBD1 is a possible D gene (5 bases). The CDR3 length is 15 residues. Trimming left V 3 bases short and J 4 bases short, with 16 bases between. In germline, CDR1 is LGHNA, CDR2 YSLEER. CDR3 in amino acids: CASSHRTGARYEQYF. The CDR3 DNA sequence: TGCGCCAGCAGCCATCGTACAGGAGCAAGATACGAGCAGTACTTC.

There are a few counts of this clone. The CDR3 protein is CASSPGLAETGELFF. The CDR3 nucleotides read TGCGCCAGCAGCCCGGGACTAGCGGAGACCGGGGAGCTGTTTTTT. The J gene is TRBJ2-2, the V gene TRBV5-1; 11 bases match TRBD2. The germline V gene encodes CDR1 SGHRS and CDR2 YFSETQ. V dropped 4 bases and J dropped 5; count of bases not matched to a gene: 4. CDR3 size: 15 residues.

This clone was counted between two and nine times. The chain links TRBV4-2 to TRBJ1-1; D uncertain. The CDR3 runs 14 residues. Germline values: CDR1 LGHNA, CDR2 YNFKEQ. V lost 0 bases and J 1 base, leaving 6 bases between the germline ends. Here the CDR3 DNA reads TGTGCCAGCAGCCAAGATAGCCAGAACACTGAAGCTTTCTTT. This encodes CASSQDSQNTEAFF.

The CDR3 DNA reads TGTGCCAGCAGACACCCCGACTACTCCTACGAGCAGTACTTC. Translated: CASRHPDYSYEQYF. This chain links TRBV25-1 with TRBJ2-7; D might be TRBD2 (5 bases). CDR1 and CDR2 from the germline V gene are MGHDK and SYGVNS. Trimming removed 6 bases from V and 0 bases from J, with 12 bases in between. This CDR3 is built from 14 residues.

The V call is TRBV5-1, the J call TRBJ1-1; D call uncertain. Trimming removed 0 bases from V and 3 bases from J, with 9 bases in between. The CDR3 spans 14 residues. The V gene's germline CDR1 is SGHRS and CDR2 YFSETQ. For the CDR3, the DNA is TGCGCCAGCAGCTTGGTGGCCGTCGACACTGAAGCTTTCTTT. As protein: CASSLVAVDTEAFF.

This clone was recorded once. This rearrangement joins TRBV4-1 to TRBJ1-1; possibly TRBD1 for D (6 bases). Trimming left V 4 bases short and J 3 bases short, with 18 bases between. Germline loops: CDR1 MGHRA, CDR2 YSYEKL. This CDR3 is built from 16 residues. The CDR3 region has the DNA TGCGCCAGCAGCCCCGGAATTCAGGACAGTCACACTGAAGCTTTCTTT. Amino acid sequence: CASSPGIQDSHTEAFF.